Listed below are T cell receptor beta chains from one sample, sequenced in a study of cytomegalovirus exposure and HLA in healthy donors. Using immunoSEQ multiplex PCR, the repertoire was profiled, and TCRdb retains in-frame clones only, with some absent. The data show 120,000 or so clones, about four fifths seen once. The sequenced sample was PBMCs. These receptors were taken from a woman aged 40 to 50 in good health and CMV-seropositive. CDR3s include the opening cysteine and the closing phenylalanine or tryptophan. Each record gives: V gene, D gene, J gene, CDR3 protein, CDR3 DNA. The D gene is left open where the match is weak.

v_call: TRBV27
d_call: TRBD2
j_call: TRBJ2-1
cdr3_aa: CASSWGTSGSYNEQFF
cdr3_nt: TGTGCCAGCAGTTGGGGGACTAGCGGCTCCTACAATGAGCAGTTCTTC

v_call: TRBV6-6
d_call: .
j_call: TRBJ2-1
cdr3_aa: CASSYNREQFF
cdr3_nt: TGTGCCAGCAGTTACAATCGTGAGCAGTTCTTC

v_call: TRBV6-5
d_call: .
j_call: TRBJ2-7
cdr3_aa: CASSYGQLGGEQYF
cdr3_nt: TGTGCCAGCAGTTACGGGCAGCTTGGAGGCGAGCAGTACTTC

v_call: TRBV19
d_call: TRBD1
j_call: TRBJ1-1
cdr3_aa: CASRPRGHTEAFF
cdr3_nt: TGTGCCAGTCGGCCCAGGGGGCACACTGAAGCTTTCTTT

v_call: TRBV5-1
d_call: .
j_call: TRBJ2-6
cdr3_aa: CASSLAPGNPGANVLTF
cdr3_nt: TGCGCCAGCAGCTTGGCCCCAGGGAATCCTGGGGCCAACGTCCTGACTTTC

v_call: TRBV7-3
d_call: TRBD2
j_call: TRBJ2-1
cdr3_aa: CASSSTSGSYNEQFF
cdr3_nt: TGTGCCAGCAGCTCGACTAGCGGTTCCTACAATGAGCAGTTCTTC

v_call: TRBV28
d_call: .
j_call: TRBJ1-1
cdr3_aa: CASRGQAGLNTEAFF
cdr3_nt: TGTGCCAGCAGAGGACAAGCCGGACTGAACACTGAAGCTTTCTTT

v_call: TRBV10-1
d_call: .
j_call: TRBJ2-3
cdr3_aa: CAIPTELVTDTQYF
cdr3_nt: TGCGCCATCCCCACTGAGCTAGTCACAGATACGCAGTATTTT

v_call: TRBV28
d_call: TRBD2
j_call: TRBJ2-7
cdr3_aa: CASSPIAGGMYEQYF
cdr3_nt: TGTGCCAGCAGCCCTATAGCGGGAGGTATGTACGAGCAGTACTTC

v_call: TRBV5-1
d_call: .
j_call: TRBJ2-1
cdr3_aa: CASSLGVRVYNEQFF
cdr3_nt: TGCGCCAGCAGCTTGGGGGTGCGGGTCTACAATGAGCAGTTCTTC

v_call: TRBV4-1
d_call: TRBD2
j_call: TRBJ2-1
cdr3_aa: CASSDSWGGYNEQFF
cdr3_nt: TGCGCCAGCAGCGATAGTTGGGGGGGCTACAATGAGCAGTTCTTC